Described below is a single T cell receptor (beta chain) sequence and its context. At one of its ends the junction is not consistent with the germline gene, which may arise from a read error. The CDR3 consists of 15 residues. The germline V gene encodes CDR1 SQVTM and CDR2 ANQGSEA. The data are from a study of tumor-infiltrating lymphocytes in primary liver carcinoma. Looking at the study overall: Between about 4 and 11 cm across, the tumors were all of stage T1-T3 N0M0.

Production of TCR beta cDNA used around 500 ng total RNA together with a constant-region primer. TCR beta libraries came from three nested multiplex PCR rounds using slightly modified ARM-PCR. Rounds one and two of PCR, each of approximately 11 cycles, were primed with TRBV1-TRBV30 forward primers and a C-beta reverse primer. One entry per CDR3 protein, called by TCRdb with MiXCR from the multiplex PCR reads. The sample yields more than 95,000 distinct CDR3 sequences, approximately 64% seen once. Taking about 20-31 mg of unsorted bulk tissue, the authors co-extracted RNA and DNA. Chronic HBV infection, which was untreated, was present in the patients.

The clonotype comes from a woman aged 60-70 years with primary liver carcinoma and hepatitis B virus infection. The material sequenced was liver tumor tissue from sampling region 3. Subset noted: tumor region T3, left-lateral pole. The chain links TRBV29-1 to TRBJ2-3; 12 nucleotides line up with TRBD2. CDR3 bases: TGCATCGTTGAACCGACTAGCGGGAGCATAGATACGCAGTATTTT. Its protein is CIVEPTSGSIDTQYF.